This T cell receptor (beta chain) is drawn from a study of shared clonotypes between healthy human individuals (dated by TCRdb to about 2020). Notes on the research overall: The cohort comprised a couple of women and a few men aged 18 to 49 years. Different laboratories and diverse techniques were used to prepare libraries and sequence TCR repertoires, to increase sequencing depth and limit assay-specific biases. To estimate repertoire size and how much clonotypes are shared between individuals, the study performed deep sequencing of blood TCR repertoires from a handful of healthy adults. For each donor, CD4 naive and CD4 memory were each run on three plates, CD8 naive on two plates, and CD8 memory on one plate. Each donor's leukapheresis produced roughly between roughly 0.85 and 10 billion PBMCs. What the research found in general, with its limitations: Even with the large sequencing depth, rarefaction of the sorted-subset datasets indicated that sequencing was incomplete. Clonotypes shared by all four sorted-subset donors showed higher generation probabilities than non-shared clonotypes. Sampling was limited to blood, and TCR repertoires in tissue likely differ from TCR repertoires in blood. Because the study included only a small number of donors, the genetic and exposure-history diversity represented was limited. Pairwise subsampling indicated that sequencing depth was expected to affect the degree of clonotype sharing among donors. Across four donors, around 5% of naive CD4, over 3% of naive CD8, about 2.3% of memory CD4, and about 0.44% of memory CD8 clonotypes were shared. Larger estimated clonotype richness was generally found for naive subsets than for memory subsets.

CD8 naive samples were obtained by positive selection for CCR7 among CD45RO-negative cells, yielding a CD45RA+CCR7+ population from which TemRA cells were excluded. Donors were healthy HIV-negative adults with no recently reported acute infections or vaccinations. Every donor was a Caucasian adult residing in Nashville, Tennessee, USA. Blood was obtained by leukapheresis, after which PBMCs were separated by Ficoll-Histopaque density gradient centrifugation and cryopreserved in liquid nitrogen vapor phase. Analytical flow cytometry was used to check the purity and quantity of every magnetically sorted T cell population. From each sorted fraction, genomic DNA was isolated and quantified by UV absorbance on a Nanodrop 2000c. A note on this clone: Its target antigen remains unknown. No quality values exist for individual bases; no much larger clone is one base distant.

TCR CDR3 regions were amplified from genomic DNA by multiplex PCR using the deep immunoSEQ assay. For each cell subset, the extracted genomic DNA was distributed evenly across all wells of several immunoSEQ 96-well plates, and each plate served as one replicate. For sorted subsets, each replicate PCR was loaded with 200 ng genomic DNA, equivalent to 30,000 or so T cell genomes. Purified libraries were quantified with a Qubit 3.0 fluorometer, sized on a Bioanalyzer 2100, and re-quantified with the KAPA Library Quantification kit. Each immunoSEQ 96-well plate was sequenced on its own single-read 150-cycle Illumina NextSeq 550 flow cell. The study's processing was this. Because only junctional sequences without quality scores were contained in the immunoSEQ output, filtering matching that applied to full-length reads could not be performed. Sequences were annotated with PyIR, a Python wrapper for IgBLAST v1.9, and V/J genes and CDR3 were assigned using IMGT germline references. Reads were removed for weak V/J assignments (E-value above 1e-6), missing CDR3, stop codons, out-of-frame junctions, or ambiguous translated residues. V3J clonotypes were defined as sequences sharing the same inferred V gene, J gene, and CDR3 amino acid sequence. The percentage overlap between two repertoires was calculated by dividing the number of shared unique clonotypes by the size of the smaller repertoire. RTK rarefaction, the Chao1 estimator, and Recon v2.1 estimates of unobserved clonotypes were used to assess repertoire richness. OLGA was used to compute generation probabilities for all TCRbeta clonotypes that the gDNA method yielded from a few donors. This is the immuneACCESS table as TCRdb keeps it, with only in-frame sequences that have V and J called. A part of the clones is gone; compared with another copy, unresolved V genes explain less than half, and the rest is unexplained. The V and J calls and clone size are taken from that table; D and trimming were inferred from the DNA. The sample yields around 600,000 clones; about 95% were counted once. The ten largest clones represent about 0.11% of the sample.

Sequenced sample: naive CD8+ T cells sorted from blood. The cell subset or site label on this specimen signifies: CD45RA+CCR7+. The receptor was derived from a woman aged 25-40 years in good health.

The DNA sequence reads TGTGCCAGCAGGAACCGCACAGGGGGCAGAGAGACCCAGTACTTC. This translates into CASRNRTGGRETQYF. The chain is assembled from TRBV4-2 and TRBJ2-5; a stretch of 9 junction bases matches TRBD1. Via the germline V gene, CDR1 is LGHNA and CDR2 YNFKEQ. Compared with germline, V lacks 6 bases and J lacks 4 bases; bases without a gene match: 9. The CDR3, from cysteine to phenylalanine, totals 15 residues. CDR3 DNA is the only sequence kept; it has 45 bases, read in frame from the first base.